What follows is one T cell receptor (beta chain) and its context. The CDR3 is made up of 15 amino acids. Unmatched junction bases numbered 5, after V lost 5 bases and J lost 4 bases. The germline V gene has CDR1 LNHNV and CDR2 YYDKDF (reference sequence). TCRdb fed the 5' RACE reads into MiXCR, producing one record per CDR3 protein. The data contain approximately 85,000 distinct CDR3 sequences, about an eighth of them singletons. This sample stems from a study of T cells after yellow fever vaccination. The study's findings and limits: Detected again after the booster were most primary-vaccination clones, at 96% CD4 and nearly 90% CD8.

The chain couples TRBV15 to TRBJ2-2; 9 positions agree with TRBD1. The source material was CD8+ T cells not binding an NS4B(214-222) dextramer, sorted from PBMCs, sampled 21 days after the first yellow fever vaccination. This clonotype was obtained from a man aged 18 to 29 who received the YFV17D yellow fever vaccine. CDR3 sequence (DNA): TGTGCCACCAGCCGGGACAGGGATTTCACCGGGGAGCTGTTTTTT. Translating gives CATSRDRDFTGELFF.